Listed below are T cell receptor beta chains from one sample, sequenced in a study of T-cell reconstitution after alpha-beta-depleted transplantation in children. MiXCR, run by TCRdb on the PCR reads, gives a single entry per CDR3 protein. Of 490,000 or so distinct CDR3 sequences detected, about 12% appear once; the ten largest clones hold about 5.4%. The sample was PBMCs from the stem cell graft donor, taken from the stem cell graft. These receptors were collected from a human donor who donated a stem cell graft to a child with combined immunodeficiency. Each CDR3 is given with its conserved first and last residue. D genes are given only for firm matches. Clone size is stated in some rows and not others, as once, few, many or a class when expanded.

V: TRBV29-1
D: TRBD1
size: -
J: TRBJ2-1
CDR3: CSVERSGQGAYNEQFF
DNA: TGCAGCGTTGAAAGGAGTGGACAGGGTGCTTACAATGAGCAGTTCTTC

V: TRBV25-1
D: -
size: many
J: TRBJ2-1
CDR3: CASNLGGSYNEQFF
DNA: TGTGCCAGCAACCTCGGGGGCTCCTACAATGAGCAGTTCTTC

V: TRBV20-1
D: TRBD1
size: many
J: TRBJ1-5
CDR3: CSATPPGTGSDQPQHF
DNA: TGCAGTGCTACTCCTCCTGGGACAGGGAGTGATCAGCCCCAGCATTTT

V: TRBV4-3
D: -
size: -
J: TRBJ1-4
CDR3: CASSQALMEKLFF
DNA: TGCGCCAGCAGCCAAGCCCTGATGGAAAAACTGTTTTTT

V: TRBV7-2
D: -
size: -
J: TRBJ1-3
CDR3: CASSPRVEYSGNTIYF
DNA: TGTGCCAGCAGCCCCCGGGTGGAATACTCTGGAAACACCATATATTTT

V: TRBV12-3/TRBV12-4
D: -
size: many
J: TRBJ2-1
CDR3: CASSLLLRVGGQFF
DNA: TGTGCCAGCAGTTTACTCCTGCGGGTAGGAGGGCAGTTCTTC

V: TRBV20-1
D: -
size: -
J: TRBJ1-2
CDR3: CSASLARGGSYGYTF
DNA: TGCAGTGCTAGTTTGGCGAGGGGCGGTAGCTATGGCTACACCTTC

V: TRBV25-1
D: TRBD1
size: -
J: TRBJ1-2
CDR3: CASSAPPRTGGGDGYTF
DNA: TGTGCCAGCAGTGCCCCCCCGAGGACAGGGGGCGGGGATGGCTACACCTTC

V: TRBV7-3
D: TRBD1
size: few
J: TRBJ2-2
CDR3: CASSLAGQGVTTGELFF
DNA: TGTGCCAGCAGCTTAGCGGGACAGGGTGTAACCACCGGGGAGCTGTTTTTT

V: TRBV5-1
D: -
size: few
J: TRBJ2-2
CDR3: CASSLYPGMNTGELFF
DNA: TGCGCCAGCAGCTTGTATCCGGGGATGAACACCGGGGAGCTGTTTTTT